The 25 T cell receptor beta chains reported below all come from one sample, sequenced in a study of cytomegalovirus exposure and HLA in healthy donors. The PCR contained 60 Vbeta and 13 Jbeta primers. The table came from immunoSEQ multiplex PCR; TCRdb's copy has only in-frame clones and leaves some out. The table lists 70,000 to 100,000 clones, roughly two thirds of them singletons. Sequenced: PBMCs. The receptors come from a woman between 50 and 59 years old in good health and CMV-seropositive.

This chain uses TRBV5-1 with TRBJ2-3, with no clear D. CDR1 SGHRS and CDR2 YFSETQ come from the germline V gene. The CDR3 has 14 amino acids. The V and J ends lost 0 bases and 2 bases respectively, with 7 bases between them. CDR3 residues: CASSLVQNTDTQYF. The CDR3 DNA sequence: TGCGCCAGCAGCTTGGTTCAGAACACAGATACGCAGTATTTT.

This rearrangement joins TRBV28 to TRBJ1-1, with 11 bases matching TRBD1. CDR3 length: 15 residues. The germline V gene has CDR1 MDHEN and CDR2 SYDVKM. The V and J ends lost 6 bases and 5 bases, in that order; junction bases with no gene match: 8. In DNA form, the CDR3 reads TGTGCCAGCAGGCCCGGGACAGGGGGAAGGACTGAAGCTTTCTTT. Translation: CASRPGTGGRTEAFF.

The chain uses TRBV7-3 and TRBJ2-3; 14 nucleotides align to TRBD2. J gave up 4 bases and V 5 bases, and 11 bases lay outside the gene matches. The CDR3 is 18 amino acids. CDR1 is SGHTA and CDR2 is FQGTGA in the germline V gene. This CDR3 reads CASSPTSGGGIFSDTQYF. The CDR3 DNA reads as TGTGCCAGCAGCCCGACTAGCGGGGGGGGGATTTTTTCAGATACGCAGTATTTT.

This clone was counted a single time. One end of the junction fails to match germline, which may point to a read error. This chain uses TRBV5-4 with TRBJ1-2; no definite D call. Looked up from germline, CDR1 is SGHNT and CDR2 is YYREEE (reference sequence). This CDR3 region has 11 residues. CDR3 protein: CVSSLAGSYTF. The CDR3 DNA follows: TGTGTCAGCAGCTTAGCGGGGAGCTACACCTTC.

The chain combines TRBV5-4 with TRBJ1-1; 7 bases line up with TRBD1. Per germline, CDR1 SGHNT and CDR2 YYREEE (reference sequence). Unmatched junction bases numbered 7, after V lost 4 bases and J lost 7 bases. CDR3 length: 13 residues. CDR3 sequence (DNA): TGTGCCAGCAGCCTAGGGGGCAGGGTTGAAGCTTTCTTT. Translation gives CASSLGGRVEAFF. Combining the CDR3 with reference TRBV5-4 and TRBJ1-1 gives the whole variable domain ETGVTQSPTHLIKTRGQQVTLRCSSQSGHNTVSWYQQALGQGPQFIFQYYREEENGRGNFPPRFSGLQFPNYSSELNVNALELDDSALYLCASSLGGRVEAFFGQGTRLTVV.

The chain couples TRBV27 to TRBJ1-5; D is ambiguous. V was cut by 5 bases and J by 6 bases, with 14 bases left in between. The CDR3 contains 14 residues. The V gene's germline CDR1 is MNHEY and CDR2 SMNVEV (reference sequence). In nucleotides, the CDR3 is TGTGCCAGCAGTAATCCAGGCGTATCTCAGCCCCAGCATTTT. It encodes CASSNPGVSQPQHF.

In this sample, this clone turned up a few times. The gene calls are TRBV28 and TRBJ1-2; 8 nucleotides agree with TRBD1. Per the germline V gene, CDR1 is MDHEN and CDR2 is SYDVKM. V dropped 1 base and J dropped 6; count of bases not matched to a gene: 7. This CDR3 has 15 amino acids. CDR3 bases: TGTGCCAGCAGTTTATTAGCGAGACAGGGGAATGGCTACACCTTC. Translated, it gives CASSLLARQGNGYTF.

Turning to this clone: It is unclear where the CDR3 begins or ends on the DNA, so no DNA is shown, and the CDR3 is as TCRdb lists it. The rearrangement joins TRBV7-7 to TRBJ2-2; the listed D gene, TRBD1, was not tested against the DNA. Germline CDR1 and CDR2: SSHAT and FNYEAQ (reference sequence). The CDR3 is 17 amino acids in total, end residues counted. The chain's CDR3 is CASSAPQGLRTPGSCFF.

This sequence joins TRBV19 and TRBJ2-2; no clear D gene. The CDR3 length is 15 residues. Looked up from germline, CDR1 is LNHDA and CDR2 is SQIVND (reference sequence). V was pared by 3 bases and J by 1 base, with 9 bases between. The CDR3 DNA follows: TGTGCCAGTAGTATTGCGGCCAGGAACACCGGGGAGCTGTTTTTT. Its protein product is CASSIAARNTGELFF. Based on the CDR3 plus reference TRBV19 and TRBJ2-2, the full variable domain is DGGITQSPKYLFRKEGQNVTLSCEQNLNHDAMYWYRQDPGQGLRLIYYSQIVNDFQKGDIAEGYSVSREKKESFPLTVTSAQKNPTAFYLCASSIAARNTGELFFGEGSRLTVL.

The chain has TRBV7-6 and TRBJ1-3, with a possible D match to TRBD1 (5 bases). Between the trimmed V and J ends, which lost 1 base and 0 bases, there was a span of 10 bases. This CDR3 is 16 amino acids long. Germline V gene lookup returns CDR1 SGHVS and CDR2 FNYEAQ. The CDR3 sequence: CASSLGQFYSGNTIYF. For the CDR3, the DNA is TGTGCCAGCAGCTTAGGACAGTTTTACTCTGGAAACACCATATATTTT.

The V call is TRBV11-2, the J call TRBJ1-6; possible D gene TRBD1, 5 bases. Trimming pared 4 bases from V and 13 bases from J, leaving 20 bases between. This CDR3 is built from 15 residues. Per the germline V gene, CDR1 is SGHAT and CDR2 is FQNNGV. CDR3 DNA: TGTGCCAGCAGCTCACAGGCAATTCGAGGCCTGCCCCTCCACTTT. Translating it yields CASSSQAIRGLPLHF.

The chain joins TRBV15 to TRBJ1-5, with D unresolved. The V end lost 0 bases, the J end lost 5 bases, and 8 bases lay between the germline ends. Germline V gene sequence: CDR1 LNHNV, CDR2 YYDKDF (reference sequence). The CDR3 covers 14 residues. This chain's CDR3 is CATSRDGSDQPQHF. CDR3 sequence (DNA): TGTGCCACCAGCAGAGATGGGAGTGATCAGCCCCAGCATTTT.

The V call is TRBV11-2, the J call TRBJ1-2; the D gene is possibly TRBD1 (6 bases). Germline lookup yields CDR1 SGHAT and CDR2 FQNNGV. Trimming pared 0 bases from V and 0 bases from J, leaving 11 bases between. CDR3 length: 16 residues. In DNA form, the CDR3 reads TGTGCCAGCAGCTTAGAAGGACAGACAGCTAACTATGGCTACACCTTC. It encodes CASSLEGQTANYGYTF.

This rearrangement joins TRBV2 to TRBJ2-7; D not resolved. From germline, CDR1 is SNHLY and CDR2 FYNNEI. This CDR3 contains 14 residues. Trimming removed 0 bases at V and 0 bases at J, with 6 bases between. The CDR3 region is CASSEAPRSYEQYF. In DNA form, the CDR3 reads TGTGCCAGCAGTGAAGCCCCCCGCTCCTACGAGCAGTACTTC.

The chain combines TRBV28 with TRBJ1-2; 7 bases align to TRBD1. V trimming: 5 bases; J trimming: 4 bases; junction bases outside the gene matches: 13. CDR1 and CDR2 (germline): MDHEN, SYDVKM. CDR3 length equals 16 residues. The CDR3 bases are TGTGCCAGCAGTCGCGATCCGGGACAGAATAGCTATGGCTACACCTTC. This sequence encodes CASSRDPGQNSYGYTF.

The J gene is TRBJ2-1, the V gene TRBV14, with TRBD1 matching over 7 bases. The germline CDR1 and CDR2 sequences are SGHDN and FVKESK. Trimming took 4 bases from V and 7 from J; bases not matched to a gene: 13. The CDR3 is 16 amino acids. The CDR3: CASSPLQGWVGNEQFF. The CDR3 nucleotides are TGTGCCAGCAGCCCCTTACAGGGGTGGGTTGGTAATGAGCAGTTCTTC.

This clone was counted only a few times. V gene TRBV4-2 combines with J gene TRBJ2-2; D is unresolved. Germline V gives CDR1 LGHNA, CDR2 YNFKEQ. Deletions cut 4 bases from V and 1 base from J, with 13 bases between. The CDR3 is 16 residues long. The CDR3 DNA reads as TGTGCCAGCAGCCTCGCCGATTACAGGAACACCGGGGAGCTGTTTTTT. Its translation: CASSLADYRNTGELFF.

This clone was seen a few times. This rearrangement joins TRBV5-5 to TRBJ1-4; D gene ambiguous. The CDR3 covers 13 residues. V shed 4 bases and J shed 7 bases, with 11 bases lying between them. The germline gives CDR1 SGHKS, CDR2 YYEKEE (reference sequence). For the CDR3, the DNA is TGTGCCAGCAGCCCCGACAACCTTGAAAAACTGTTTTTT. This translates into CASSPDNLEKLFF.

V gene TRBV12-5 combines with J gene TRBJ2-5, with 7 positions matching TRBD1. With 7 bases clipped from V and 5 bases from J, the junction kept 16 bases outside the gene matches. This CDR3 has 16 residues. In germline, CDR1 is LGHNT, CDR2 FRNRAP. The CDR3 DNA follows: TGTGCTAGTGCCACTCCCGAAAGGGGGCGTGAGGAGACCCAGTACTTC. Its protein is CASATPERGREETQYF.

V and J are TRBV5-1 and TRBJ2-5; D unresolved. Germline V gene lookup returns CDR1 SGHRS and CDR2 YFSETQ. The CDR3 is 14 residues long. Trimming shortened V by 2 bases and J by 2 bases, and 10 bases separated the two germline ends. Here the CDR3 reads CASSFSLTQETQYF. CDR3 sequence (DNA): TGCGCCAGCAGCTTTTCACTTACTCAAGAGACCCAGTACTTC.

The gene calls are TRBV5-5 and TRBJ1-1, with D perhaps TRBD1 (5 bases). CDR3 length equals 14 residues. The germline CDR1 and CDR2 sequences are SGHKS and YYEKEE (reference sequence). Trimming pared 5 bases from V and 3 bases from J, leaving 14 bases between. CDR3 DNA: TGTGCCAGCAGTCCAGGGTTGTGGGACACTGAAGCTTTCTTT. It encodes CASSPGLWDTEAFF.

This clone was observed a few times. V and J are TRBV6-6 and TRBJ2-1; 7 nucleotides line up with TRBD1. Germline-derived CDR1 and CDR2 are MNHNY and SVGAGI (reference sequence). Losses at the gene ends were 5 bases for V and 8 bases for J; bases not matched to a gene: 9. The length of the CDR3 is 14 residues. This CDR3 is CASSPSLGGYEQFF. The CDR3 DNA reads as TGTGCCAGCAGTCCCTCGTTAGGGGGCTATGAGCAGTTCTTC.

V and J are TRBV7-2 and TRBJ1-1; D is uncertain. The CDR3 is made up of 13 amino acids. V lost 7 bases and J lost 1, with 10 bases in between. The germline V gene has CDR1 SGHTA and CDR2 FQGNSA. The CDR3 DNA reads TGTGCCAGCACCTATGGGCGGAACACTGAAGCTTTCTTT. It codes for CASTYGRNTEAFF.

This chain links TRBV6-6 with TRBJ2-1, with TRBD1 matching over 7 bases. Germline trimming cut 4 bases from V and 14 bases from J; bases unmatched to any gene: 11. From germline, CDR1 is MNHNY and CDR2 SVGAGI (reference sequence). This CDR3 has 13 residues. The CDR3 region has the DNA TGTGCCAGCAGTTCCTCCAGGGGGATCGTGGAGTTCTTC. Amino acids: CASSSSRGIVEFF.

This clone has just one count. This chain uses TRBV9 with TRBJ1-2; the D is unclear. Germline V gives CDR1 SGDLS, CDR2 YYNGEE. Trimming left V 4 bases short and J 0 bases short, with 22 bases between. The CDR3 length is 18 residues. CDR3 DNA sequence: TGTGCCAGCAGCTCCAGTCCTCAGAGACCGGGAACTAACTATGGCTACACCTTC. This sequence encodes CASSSSPQRPGTNYGYTF. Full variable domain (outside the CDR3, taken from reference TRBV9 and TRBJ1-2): DSGVTQTPKHLITATGQRVTLRCSPRSGDLSVYWYQQSLDQGLQFLIQYYNGEERAKGNILERFSAQQFPDLHSELNLSSLELGDSALYFCASSSSPQRPGTNYGYTFGSGTRLTVV.